What follows describes a single T cell receptor (beta chain). Germline V gene sequence: CDR1 MNHEY, CDR2 SVGAGI. Trimming cost V 4 bases and J 2 bases, with 9 bases left between them. The CDR3 has 14 amino acids. The record originates from a study of blood T cell repertoires in COVID-19. About the study: Collection of acute and convalescent COVID-19 samples took place in the United States, Italy and Spain. PBMCs, B-cell-depleted T cells, or T cells provided the cDNA or gDNA that made up the material.

Assay: immunoSEQ multiplex PCR; the TCRdb copy retains only in-frame clones and omits some. The table records fewer than 200,000 clones, roughly 93% of them present only once. V gene TRBV6-5 combines with J gene TRBJ1-5; D is perhaps TRBD1 (5 bases). This sequence was found in a woman aged 45-60 years with acute or convalescent COVID-19. The sample consisted of peripheral blood. The CDR3 is CASSFLGGNQPQHF. The CDR3 DNA sequence: TGTGCCAGCAGTTTTTTAGGGGGCAATCAGCCCCAGCATTTT.